This T cell receptor beta chain was documented in a study of blood T cell repertoires in COVID-19. On the study more broadly: Collection of acute and convalescent COVID-19 samples took place in the United States, Italy and Spain.

Assay used: immunoSEQ multiplex PCR; TCRdb lists only in-frame clones, some missing. The repertoire holds some 110,000 clones, with approximately 86% as singletons. Germline CDR1 is GTSNPN and CDR2 is SVGIG (reference sequence). This CDR3 has 11 residues. Trimming took off 0 bases at V and 8 bases at J, with 7 bases between the two ends. The chain couples TRBV30 to TRBJ1-2; D gene unclear. Specimen: peripheral blood. This sequence originates from a man aged 35-49 years with acute or convalescent COVID-19. The CDR3 nucleotides are TGTGCCTGGAGTGTCGATGAGGGCTACACCTTC. Amino acid sequence: CAWSVDEGYTF.